The present T cell receptor (beta chain) was sequenced within a study of CD8 T cells in ankylosing spondylitis. In its sample, this clonotype was seen a few times. What it binds is not known. Study-wide points: Disease-linked clones reportedly showed significant enrichment in matched ankylosing spondylitis synovial fluid. It appeared that ankylosing spondylitis blood was characterized by a TCR beta motif of several highly homologous variants.

A quantitative 5'-RACE method, one with molecular barcodes, was used to make TCR beta libraries. MiXCR was run by TCRdb on the 5' RACE reads, yielding one entry per CDR3 protein. The sample lists about 540,000 distinct CDR3 sequences, 9.5% to 15% occurring once. The sample was blood, either unsorted or a sorted T cell fraction (not recorded which). The clonotype was recovered from a male donor with ankylosing spondylitis.

This CDR3 is CASSPQGGTVNTEAFF. CDR3 nucleotides: TGTGCCAGCAGCCCTCAGGGGGGGACGGTGAACACTGAAGCTTTCTTT. The rearrangement joins TRBV7-2 to TRBJ1-1; the match to TRBD1 covers 7 bases. Germline CDR1 SGHTA, CDR2 FQGNSA. The CDR3 is made up of 16 amino acids. V was pared by 5 bases and J by 0 bases, with 9 bases of the junction left unmatched.